This T cell receptor (beta chain) was documented in a study of cytomegalovirus exposure and HLA in healthy donors. Study at large: In an early release, HLA-typed donors contributed about 79 million unique TCR sequences.

Worth noting for this clone: What it binds is unknown.

Study outcomes and limitations: A later analysis showed that HLA-associated TCR beta chains had undergone more clonal expansion than equally common others.

The PCR contained 60 Vbeta and 13 Jbeta primers. The data were produced by immunoSEQ multiplex PCR, yet TCRdb's version contains in-frame clones alone and is incomplete. The repertoire has 60,000 to 90,000 clones, approximately 70% of them found once; the top ten carry roughly 10%. Unmatched junction bases numbered 4, after V lost 3 bases and J lost 4 bases. Per the germline V gene, CDR1 is SEHNR and CDR2 is FQNEAQ (reference sequence). The CDR3 is made up of 14 amino acids. The material sequenced was PBMCs. The chain carries TRBV7-9 and TRBJ2-5; 8 bases are shared with TRBD2. The receptor was derived from a woman aged 45-60 years in good health and CMV-seropositive. Here the CDR3 reads CASSFWTSLETQYF. The CDR3 DNA follows: TGTGCCAGCAGCTTTTGGACTAGCCTAGAGACCCAGTACTTC.